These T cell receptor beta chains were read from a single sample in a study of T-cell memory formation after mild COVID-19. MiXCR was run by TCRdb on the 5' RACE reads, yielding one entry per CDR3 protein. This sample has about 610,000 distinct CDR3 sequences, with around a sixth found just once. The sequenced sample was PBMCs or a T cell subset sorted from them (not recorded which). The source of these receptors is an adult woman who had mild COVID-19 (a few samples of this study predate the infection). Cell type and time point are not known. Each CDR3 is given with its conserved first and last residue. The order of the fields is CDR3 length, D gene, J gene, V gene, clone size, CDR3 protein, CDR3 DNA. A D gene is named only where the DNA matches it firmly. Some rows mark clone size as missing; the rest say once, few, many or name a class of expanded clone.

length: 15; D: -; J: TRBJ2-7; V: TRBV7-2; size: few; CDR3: CASSLAQGGNYEQYF; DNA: TGTGCCAGCAGCTTAGCCCAGGGGGGGAACTACGAGCAGTACTTC
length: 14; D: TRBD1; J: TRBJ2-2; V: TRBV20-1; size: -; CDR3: CSARTGGSTGELFF; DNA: TGCAGTGCGCGGACAGGGGGTTCGACCGGGGAGCTGTTTTTT
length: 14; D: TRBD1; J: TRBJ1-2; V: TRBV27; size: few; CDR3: CASSPTGMIYGYTF; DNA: TGTGCCAGCAGTCCGACAGGGATGATCTATGGCTACACCTTC
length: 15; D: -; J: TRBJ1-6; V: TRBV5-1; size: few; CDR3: CASSLGQVNNSPLHF; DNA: TGCGCCAGCAGCTTGGGACAGGTGAATAATTCACCCCTCCACTTT
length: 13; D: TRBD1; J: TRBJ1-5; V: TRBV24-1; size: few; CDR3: CATGTGDNQPQHF; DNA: TGTGCCACTGGGACAGGGGACAATCAGCCCCAGCATTTT
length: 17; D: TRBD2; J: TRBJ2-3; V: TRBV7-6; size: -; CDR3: CASSTHRGGGNTDTQYF; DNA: TGTGCCAGCAGCACTCACCGGGGGGGAGGCAACACAGATACGCAGTATTTT
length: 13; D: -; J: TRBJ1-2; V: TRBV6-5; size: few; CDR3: CASSRRPPYGYTF; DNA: TGTGCCAGCAGTAGGAGACCCCCCTATGGCTACACCTTC
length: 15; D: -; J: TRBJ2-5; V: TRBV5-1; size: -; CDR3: CASSLSASSMETQYF; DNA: TGCGCCAGCAGCTTGAGCGCATCGAGTATGGAGACCCAGTACTTC
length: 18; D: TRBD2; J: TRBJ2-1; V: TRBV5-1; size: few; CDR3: CASSLTISSGSTYNEQFF; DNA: TGCGCCAGCAGCCTGACTATAAGCAGCGGGAGTACCTACAATGAGCAGTTCTTC
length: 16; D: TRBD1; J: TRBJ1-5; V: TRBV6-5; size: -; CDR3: CASSPHLNRGHQPQHF; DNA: TGTGCCAGCAGTCCCCACCTTAACAGGGGGCATCAGCCCCAGCATTTT
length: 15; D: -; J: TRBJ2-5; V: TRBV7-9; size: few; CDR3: CASSGNGDNEETQYF; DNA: TGTGCCAGCAGCGGAAACGGGGACAACGAAGAGACCCAGTACTTC
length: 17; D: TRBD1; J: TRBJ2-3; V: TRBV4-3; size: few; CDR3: CASSQELRQGNTDTQYF; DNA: TGCGCCAGCAGCCAAGAACTCAGACAGGGGAACACAGATACGCAGTATTTT
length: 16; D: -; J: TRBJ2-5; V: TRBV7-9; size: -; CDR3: CASSFSSWDKQATQYF; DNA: TGTGCCAGCAGCTTTTCCTCTTGGGACAAACAAGCGACCCAGTACTTC
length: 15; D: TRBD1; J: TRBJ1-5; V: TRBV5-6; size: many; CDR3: CASSRGTGSNQPQHF; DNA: TGTGCCAGCAGCAGAGGGACAGGGAGCAATCAGCCCCAGCATTTT
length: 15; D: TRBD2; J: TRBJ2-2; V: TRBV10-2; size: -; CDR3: CASSGTSGLTGELFF; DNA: TGCGCCAGCAGTGGGACTAGTGGTCTCACCGGGGAGCTGTTTTTT
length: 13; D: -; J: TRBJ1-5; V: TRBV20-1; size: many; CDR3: CSASPYSNQPQHF; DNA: TGCAGTGCTAGTCCCTATAGCAATCAGCCCCAGCATTTT
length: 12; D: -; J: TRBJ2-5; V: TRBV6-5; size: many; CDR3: CASRIAGTSEYF; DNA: TGTGCCAGCAGGATCGCCGGGACATCCGAGTACTTC
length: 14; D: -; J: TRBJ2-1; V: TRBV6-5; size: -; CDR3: CASSGTAPVNEQFF; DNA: TGTGCCAGCAGTGGCACAGCTCCAGTGAATGAGCAGTTCTTC
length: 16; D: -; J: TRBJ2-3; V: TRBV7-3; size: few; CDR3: CASSLGPLGRTDTQYF; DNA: TGTGCCAGCAGCCTGGGGCCCCTAGGTCGCACAGATACGCAGTATTTT
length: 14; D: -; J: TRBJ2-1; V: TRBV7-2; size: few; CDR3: CASDWASSYNEQFF; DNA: TGTGCCAGCGACTGGGCAAGCTCCTACAATGAGCAGTTCTTC
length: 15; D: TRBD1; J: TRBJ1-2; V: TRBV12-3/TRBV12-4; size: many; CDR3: CASSPPGQNYVGYTF; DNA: TGTGCCAGCAGTCCGCCGGGACAGAACTATGTTGGCTACACCTTC
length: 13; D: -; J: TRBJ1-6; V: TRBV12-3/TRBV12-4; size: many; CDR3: CASSLRENSPLHF; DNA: TGTGCCAGCAGTCTCAGAGAGAATTCACCCCTCCACTTT
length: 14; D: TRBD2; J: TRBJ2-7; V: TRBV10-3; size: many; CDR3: CAISIGTSVAEQYF; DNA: TGTGCCATCAGTATCGGGACTAGCGTCGCCGAGCAGTACTTC
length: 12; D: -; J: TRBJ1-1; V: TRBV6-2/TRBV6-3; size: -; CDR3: CASRVWGTEAFF; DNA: TGTGCCAGCAGGGTATGGGGCACTGAAGCTTTCTTT
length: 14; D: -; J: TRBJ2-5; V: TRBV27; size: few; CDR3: CASKTRLDQETQYF; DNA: TGTGCCAGCAAAACTAGGCTGGACCAAGAGACCCAGTACTTC
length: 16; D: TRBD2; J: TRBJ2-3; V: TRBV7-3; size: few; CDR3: CASSLISGGHTDTQYF; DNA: TGTGCCAGCAGCTTAATTAGCGGGGGACACACAGATACGCAGTATTTT
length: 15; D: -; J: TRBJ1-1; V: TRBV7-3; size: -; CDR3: CASSLSGMVNTEAFF; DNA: TGTGCCAGCAGCCTGTCTGGGATGGTGAACACTGAAGCTTTCTTT
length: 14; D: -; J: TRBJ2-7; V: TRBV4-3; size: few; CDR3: CASSQATDSYEQYF; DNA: TGCGCCAGCAGCCAAGCAACAGACTCCTACGAGCAGTACTTC
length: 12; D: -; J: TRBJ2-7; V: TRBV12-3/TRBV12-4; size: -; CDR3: CASSLTKPEQYF; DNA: TGTGCCAGCAGTTTAACAAAACCAGAGCAGTACTTC
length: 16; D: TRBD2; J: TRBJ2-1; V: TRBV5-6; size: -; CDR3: CASSWGTSGRLHEQFF; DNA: TGTGCCAGCAGCTGGGGGACTAGCGGCCGTTTACATGAGCAGTTCTTC
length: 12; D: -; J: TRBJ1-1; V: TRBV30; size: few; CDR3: CACQQGYTEAFF; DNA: TGTGCCTGTCAACAGGGATACACTGAAGCTTTCTTT
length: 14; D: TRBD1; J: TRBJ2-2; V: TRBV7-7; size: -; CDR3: CASSQSQGTGELFF; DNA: TGTGCCAGCAGCCAGTCACAGGGGACGGGGGAGCTGTTTTTT
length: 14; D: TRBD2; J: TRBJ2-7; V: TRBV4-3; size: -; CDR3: CASSQGSSGTEQYF; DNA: TGCGCCAGCAGCCAAGGGAGTAGCGGGACCGAGCAGTACTTC
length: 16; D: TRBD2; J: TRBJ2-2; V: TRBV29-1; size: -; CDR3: CSVSLSRTRRTGELFF; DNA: TGCAGCGTTAGCCTTAGCCGGACTAGGCGAACCGGGGAGCTGTTTTTT
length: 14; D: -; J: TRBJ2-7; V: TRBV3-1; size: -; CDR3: CASSPTTDSYEQYF; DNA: TGTGCCAGCAGCCCAACGACAGACTCCTACGAGCAGTACTTC
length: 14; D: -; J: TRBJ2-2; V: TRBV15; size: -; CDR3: CATSRDRSPGELFF; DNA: TGTGCCACCAGCAGAGATCGTTCCCCCGGGGAGCTGTTTTTT
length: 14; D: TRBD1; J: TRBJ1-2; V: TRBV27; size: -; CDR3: CASSFRDSSYGYTF; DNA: TGTGCCAGCAGTTTCCGGGACAGTAGCTATGGCTACACCTTC
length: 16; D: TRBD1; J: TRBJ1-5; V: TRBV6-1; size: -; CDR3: CASSASGTGSGQPQHF; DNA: TGTGCCAGCAGTGCTTCCGGGACAGGGTCCGGCCAGCCCCAGCATTTT
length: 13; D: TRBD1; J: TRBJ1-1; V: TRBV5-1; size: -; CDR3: CASREGTDYKIFF; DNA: TGCGCCAGCAGGGAAGGGACAGATTATAAGATTTTCTTT
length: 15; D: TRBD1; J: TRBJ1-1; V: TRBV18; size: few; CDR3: CASSPRTGDNTEAFF; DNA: TGTGCCAGCTCACCGCGGACAGGGGATAACACTGAAGCTTTCTTT
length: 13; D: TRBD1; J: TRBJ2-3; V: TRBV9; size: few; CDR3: CAVGQGASDTQYF; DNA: TGTGCCGTGGGACAGGGGGCATCAGATACGCAGTATTTT
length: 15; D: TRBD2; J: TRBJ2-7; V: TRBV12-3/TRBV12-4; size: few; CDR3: CASSKIGLAPYEQYF; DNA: TGTGCCAGCAGTAAAATAGGACTAGCGCCCTACGAGCAGTACTTC
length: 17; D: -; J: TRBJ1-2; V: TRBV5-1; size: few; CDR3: CASSLAIVDGWYYGYTF; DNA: TGCGCCAGCAGCTTGGCCATAGTGGACGGGTGGTACTATGGCTACACCTTC